The 18 T cell receptor beta chains given below trace back to one sample, sequenced in a study of radiotherapy plus CTLA-4 blockade in lung cancer. The assay was immunoSEQ multiplex PCR, and TCRdb's table has in-frame clones only and misses some. Among roughly 88,000 clones, 83% were seen once, and the ten largest hold around 0.9%. Sequenced here: peripheral blood, sampled from a patient treated with radiotherapy plus ipilimumab. The receptors here all came from a human donor with non-small cell lung cancer who had stable disease on radiotherapy plus ipilimumab.

This sequence joins TRBV5-4 and TRBJ2-1; 8 bases match TRBD2. Germline V lookup: CDR1 SGHNT, CDR2 YYREEE (reference sequence). V shed 0 bases and J 0 bases; nucleotides not matched to a gene: 8. The CDR3 is 18 amino acids. Written as DNA, the CDR3 is TGTGCCAGCAGCTTGGCGGGGCTAGCGGGTAGCTCCTACAATGAGCAGTTCTTC. Its translation: CASSLAGLAGSSYNEQFF.

The V and J genes are TRBV25-1 and TRBJ2-3, with D possibly matching TRBD2 (7 bases). The CDR3 is made up of 14 amino acids. In germline, CDR1 is MGHDK, CDR2 SYGVNS. The V end was cut by 9 bases, the J end by 4 bases, with 17 bases between. The DNA for the CDR3 is TGTGCCAGTCAAAGGGGGGGATCCGCAGATACGCAGTATTTT. This sequence encodes CASQRGGSADTQYF. The entire variable domain, with the rest obtained from reference TRBV25-1 and TRBJ2-3, is as follows: EADIYQTPRYLVIGTGKKITLECSQTMGHDKMYWYQQDPGMELHLIHYSYGVNSTEKGDLSSESTVSRIRTEHFPLTLESARPSHTSQYLCASQRGGSADTQYFGPGTRLTVL.

The CDR3 DNA follows: TGTGCCAGCAGCTTGGCTACACGGGGGACCGGGGAGCTGTTTTTT. This gives the protein CASSLATRGTGELFF. This chain uses TRBV5-8 with TRBJ2-2, with a possible D match to TRBD2 (6 bases). CDR1 SGHTS and CDR2 YDEGEE come from the germline V gene. V dropped 0 bases and J dropped 5 bases, with 11 bases sitting between them. The length of the CDR3 is 15 residues.

V usage is TRBV6-5 and J usage is TRBJ1-5, with TRBD1 matching 7 bases. CDR1 and CDR2 from the germline V gene are MNHEY and SVGAGI. The trim removed 7 bases at V and 7 bases at J, leaving 10 bases unmatched. The CDR3 spans 14 residues. CDR3: CASKKVGGWQPQHF. The CDR3 DNA follows: TGTGCCAGCAAGAAGGTAGGGGGCTGGCAGCCCCAGCATTTT.

Only one count was recorded for this clone. The rearrangement links TRBV2 to TRBJ1-2, with D maybe TRBD1 (6 bases). The CDR3 length is 12 residues. The germline V and J ends were trimmed by 11 bases and 4 bases, with 14 bases remaining between them. The germline V gene encodes CDR1 SNHLY and CDR2 FYNNEI. The CDR3: CAGRGGGYGYTF. DNA for the CDR3: TGTGCCGGGCGGGGAGGGGGCTATGGCTACACCTTC.

This clone was counted a single time. CDR3 loop: CASSITGQRGRRQPQHF. The CDR3 DNA follows: TGTGCCAGTAGTATAACGGGGCAAAGGGGGCGGCGACAGCCCCAGCATTTT. The rearrangement links TRBV19 to TRBJ1-5, with 7 bases aligning to TRBD1. With V trimmed by 2 bases and J by 7 bases, 14 bases remained unmatched. This CDR3 contains 17 residues. Germline loops: CDR1 LNHDA, CDR2 SQIVND (reference sequence).

The J gene is TRBJ2-7, the V gene TRBV28; D remains ambiguous. In germline, CDR1 is MDHEN, CDR2 SYDVKM. The germline V and J ends were trimmed by 3 bases and 4 bases, with 19 bases remaining between them. CDR3 size: 16 residues. CDR3 region: CASSFPAVWEGYEQYF. CDR3 DNA sequence: TGTGCCAGCAGTTTCCCCGCTGTGTGGGAAGGGTACGAGCAGTACTTC.

CDR3 amino acids: CASSLFTPSGGGTDTQYF. As DNA, the CDR3 is TGCGCCAGCAGCTTGTTCACTCCTAGCGGGGGGGGCACAGATACGCAGTATTTT. The chain combines TRBV5-1 with TRBJ2-3; TRBD2 matches at 12 bases. Germline CDR1 is SGHRS and CDR2 is YFSETQ. The CDR3 has 18 amino acids. The V gene end was trimmed by 1 base and the J gene end by 1 base; junction bases not matched to a gene: 7.

V usage is TRBV5-1 and J usage is TRBJ2-1; a possible D gene is TRBD2 (5 bases). Germline V CDR1 and CDR2: SGHRS, YFSETQ. The ends were cut back, 4 bases at V and 0 bases at J, with 11 bases in the middle. This CDR3 contains 15 residues. CDR3 in DNA: TGCGCCAGCAGCCCGCTTGGGAGCTCCTACAATGAGCAGTTCTTC. It translates to CASSPLGSSYNEQFF.

The chain links TRBV27 to TRBJ1-5, with 8 positions matching TRBD1. Germline CDR1 is MNHEY and CDR2 is SMNVEV (reference sequence). This CDR3 is built from 14 residues. With 5 bases clipped from V and 7 bases from J, the junction kept 7 bases outside the gene matches. The CDR3 reads CASSPNRGNQPQHF. For the CDR3, the DNA is TGTGCCAGCAGTCCCAACAGGGGGAACCAGCCCCAGCATTTT.

The chain combines TRBV28 with TRBJ2-3, with D uncertain. This CDR3 region has 17 residues. Germline V lookup: CDR1 MDHEN, CDR2 SYDVKM. Trimming took 7 bases from V and 7 from J, leaving 27 bases between them. The CDR3 bases are TGTGCCAGCACCCAAAACTCCGTATTCGGATTACCTTATACGCAGTATTTT. This encodes CASTQNSVFGLPYTQYF.

The rearrangement uses TRBV10-2 and TRBJ2-2; D remains ambiguous. The CDR3 is 12 amino acids. V was cut by 3 bases and J by 6 bases, with 5 bases left in between. Germline CDR1 WSHSY, CDR2 SAAADI. The CDR3 DNA is TGCGCCAGCAGTGATTACCCCGGGGAGCTGTTTTTT. This codes for CASSDYPGELFF.

The rearrangement uses TRBV5-1 and TRBJ2-7; D might be TRBD1 or TRBD2, each matching 6 bases. The CDR3 extends over 16 amino acids. V was pared by 4 bases and J by 5 bases, with 22 bases between. CDR1 SGHRS and CDR2 YFSETQ come from the germline V gene. CDR3 in amino acids: CASSPGGGGIVHEQYF. CDR3 nucleotides: TGCGCCAGCAGCCCTGGAGGAGGGGGAATTGTACACGAGCAGTACTTC. Full variable domain (outside the CDR3, taken from reference TRBV5-1 and TRBJ2-7): KAGVTQTPRYLIKTRGQQVTLSCSPISGHRSVSWYQQTPGQGLQFLFEYFSETQRNKGNFPGRFSGRQFSNSRSEMNVSTLELGDSALYLCASSPGGGGIVHEQYFGPGTRLTVT.

This rearrangement joins TRBV15 to TRBJ2-7; 16 bases agree with TRBD2. CDR1 and CDR2 (germline): LNHNV, YYDKDF (reference sequence). Trimming removed 3 bases from V and 5 bases from J; junction bases left unmatched: 7. The CDR3 loop spans 17 amino acids. The CDR3 region is CATSSKGLAGGPNEQYF. CDR3 in DNA: TGTGCCACCAGCAGTAAGGGACTAGCGGGGGGGCCCAACGAGCAGTACTTC.

This clone has a single count. The junction departs from the called germline gene at one end, perhaps through a read error. This sample includes further DNA sequences coding for the same CDR3. V and J are TRBV9 and TRBJ1-2; 7 nucleotides agree with TRBD1. The length of the CDR3 is 15 residues. Germline CDR1 and CDR2: SGDLS and YYNGEE. The DNA for the CDR3 is TGCGCCAGCAGCGGGGACCTCGGGACAGACTATGGCTACACCTTC. This sequence encodes CASSGDLGTDYGYTF.

This sequence joins TRBV7-3 and TRBJ2-7; D unresolved. CDR1 is SGHTA, CDR2 FQGTGA, per germline. There are 14 residues in the CDR3. V was clipped by 5 bases and J by 0 bases, with 11 bases between them. CDR3 loop: CASSPGPASYEQYF. The CDR3 nucleotides are TGTGCCAGCAGCCCCGGGCCAGCCTCCTACGAGCAGTACTTC. The full variable domain, in which reference TRBV7-3 and TRBJ2-7 provide the parts outside the CDR3, is GAGVSQTPSNKVTEKGKYVELRCDPISGHTALYWYRQSLGQGPEFLIYFQGTGAADDSGLPNDRFFAVRPEGSVSTLKIQRTERGDSAVYLCASSPGPASYEQYFGPGTRLTVT.

The rearrangement uses TRBV9 and TRBJ2-5; 11 bases line up with TRBD1. J lost 4 bases, V lost 0 bases, and 2 bases had no gene match. CDR3 length: 15 amino acids. Germline V lookup: CDR1 SGDLS, CDR2 YYNGEE. This CDR3 is CASSVVGTGGETQYF. CDR3 nucleotides: TGTGCCAGCAGCGTAGTTGGGACAGGGGGAGAGACCCAGTACTTC. The complete variable domain, with remaining parts taken from reference TRBV9 and TRBJ2-5, reads DSGVTQTPKHLITATGQRVTLRCSPRSGDLSVYWYQQSLDQGLQFLIQYYNGEERAKGNILERFSAQQFPDLHSELNLSSLELGDSALYFCASSVVGTGGETQYFGPGTRLLVL.

The gene calls are TRBV18 and TRBJ1-5; a possible D gene is TRBD1 (6 bases). Per germline, CDR1 KGHSH and CDR2 LQKENI. Trimming pared 7 bases from V and 4 bases from J, leaving 11 bases between. The CDR3 sequence is 13 residues long. CDR3 sequence (DNA): TGTGCCAGCTTCCAGGGGAGAAATCAGCCCCAGCATTTT. It translates to CASFQGRNQPQHF.